This T cell receptor beta chain was documented in a study of T cells after yellow fever vaccination. Study results and limitations: Booster samples showed a return of most primary-vaccination clones (around 95% CD4, 70% to 90% CD8). Weaker in magnitude, the secondary response showed a faster peak on day 5 versus 15.

V was pared by 5 bases and J by 9 bases, with 10 bases between. The germline gives CDR1 SEHNR, CDR2 FQNEAQ (reference sequence). CDR3 size: 12 residues. Template-switching 5'RACE yielded the TCR cDNA; a universal primer site and UMIs were added in the process. Each CDR3 protein gets one entry after TCRdb re-called the 5' RACE reads with MiXCR. The sample lists 300,000 to 400,000 distinct CDR3 sequences; 8.5% to 9% were seen once. This clonotype was seen more than once but under ten times. Its antigen is unidentified. The genes are TRBV7-9 and TRBJ1-4; no firm D call. Sequenced here: PBMCs, sampled on the day of the first yellow fever vaccination. The sequence came from a man aged 18 to 35 who received the YFV17D yellow fever vaccine. CDR3 region: CASSPGLQKLFF. Here the CDR3 DNA reads TGTGCCAGCAGCCCCGGCCTTCAAAAACTGTTTTTT.